This T cell receptor (beta chain) was identified in a study of OX40 agonist ivuxolimab in advanced cancers. In the study overall: Dose-escalation patients were diagnosed with hepatocellular carcinoma, melanoma, renal cell cancer or head and neck cancer. Study observations and caveats: It was also the case that some nonresponders had low normalized T-cell clonal expansion.

This clone was counted once. Its specificity is not known. The repertoire was sequenced with immunoSEQ multiplex PCR; TCRdb's copy has only in-frame clones and lacks some. This table holds over 80,000 clones, approximately 91% found once. This CDR3 region has 14 residues. CDR1 is MNHEY and CDR2 is SVGAGI in the germline V gene. The receptor's source is an adult with an advanced solid tumor such as melanoma, head and neck, liver or kidney cancer. The rearrangement links TRBV6-5 to TRBJ2-5; TRBD2 matches at 9 bases. The end of the DNA fits TRBJ2-7 better, so the J call may be wrong. The sequences come from CD4+ or CD8+ T cells sorted from blood, collected in a trial of the OX40 agonist ivuxolimab. The CDR3 DNA reads TGTGCCAGCAGTCTAGCGGGAAACTCCTACGAGCAGTACTTC. Translation: CASSLAGNSYEQYF.